A selection of T cell receptor beta chains follows, all from one sample in a study of blood T cell repertoires in COVID-19. Profiling relied on immunoSEQ multiplex PCR, and the TCRdb table lists in-frame clones only, not all of them. The sample includes approximately 100,000 clones, around 92% seen only once; the top ten take 3.5% to 4%. Sequences were obtained from peripheral blood. The receptor set was obtained from a woman aged 55-70 years with acute or convalescent COVID-19. Each CDR3 is given with its conserved first and last residue. A D gene is named only where the DNA matches it firmly. Where a row states a size, it is once, few, many or the class of an expanded clone; other rows omit it.

j_call: TRBJ1-2
clone_size: once
d_call: -
v_call: TRBV30
cdr3_aa: CAWSGQTVAGDYGYTF
cdr3_nt: TGTGCCTGGAGTGGCCAGACAGTCGCTGGGGACTATGGCTACACCTTC

j_call: TRBJ2-2
clone_size: -
d_call: TRBD2
v_call: TRBV5-1
cdr3_aa: CASGIGLAGAGELFF
cdr3_nt: TGCGCCAGTGGGATCGGGCTAGCGGGGGCCGGGGAGCTGTTTTTT

j_call: TRBJ1-4
clone_size: -
d_call: TRBD1
v_call: TRBV7-9
cdr3_aa: CASSSFRGSEKLFF
cdr3_nt: TGTGCCAGCAGCAGCTTCAGGGGGTCCGAAAAACTGTTTTTT

j_call: TRBJ1-2
clone_size: -
d_call: -
v_call: TRBV14
cdr3_aa: CASSQWQGWNYGYTF
cdr3_nt: TGTGCCAGCAGCCAATGGCAGGGTTGGAACTATGGCTACACCTTC

j_call: TRBJ2-1
clone_size: -
d_call: TRBD2
v_call: TRBV28
cdr3_aa: CASSRPGLAYNEQFF
cdr3_nt: TGTGCCAGCAGTAGACCGGGACTAGCCTACAATGAGCAGTTCTTC

j_call: TRBJ1-2
clone_size: -
d_call: TRBD1
v_call: TRBV3-1/TRBV3-2
cdr3_aa: CASSQGTGGGNYGYTF
cdr3_nt: TGTGCCAGCAGCCAAGGAACAGGGGGCGGTAACTATGGCTACACCTTC

j_call: TRBJ2-7
clone_size: -
d_call: TRBD2
v_call: TRBV9
cdr3_aa: CASSCRTWGLAGEYEQYF
cdr3_nt: TGTGCCAGCAGCTGCCGGACTTGGGGGCTAGCGGGAGAATACGAGCAGTACTTC

j_call: TRBJ2-1
clone_size: -
d_call: TRBD2
v_call: TRBV25-1
cdr3_aa: CASSESDSGSYNEQFF
cdr3_nt: TGTGCCAGCAGTGAATCTGATAGCGGGTCATACAATGAGCAGTTCTTC

j_call: TRBJ2-1
clone_size: -
d_call: TRBD2
v_call: TRBV5-1
cdr3_aa: CASSLAGDASNEQFF
cdr3_nt: TGCGCCAGCAGCCTAGCGGGAGACGCCTCCAATGAGCAGTTCTTC

j_call: TRBJ1-1
clone_size: -
d_call: -
v_call: TRBV10-3
cdr3_aa: CAISDRQENTEAFF
cdr3_nt: TGTGCCATCAGTGATCGACAGGAGAACACTGAAGCTTTCTTT

j_call: TRBJ2-1
clone_size: -
d_call: -
v_call: TRBV12-3/TRBV12-4
cdr3_aa: CASRVAGQEFF
cdr3_nt: TGTGCCAGCAGGGTGGCGGGGCAGGAGTTCTTC

j_call: TRBJ2-1
clone_size: -
d_call: -
v_call: TRBV11-3
cdr3_aa: CASSPDSSSYNEQFF
cdr3_nt: TGTGCCAGCAGCCCGGACTCGAGCTCCTACAATGAGCAGTTCTTC

j_call: TRBJ1-4
clone_size: -
d_call: -
v_call: TRBV27
cdr3_aa: CASSLNGSGKLFF
cdr3_nt: TGTGCCAGCAGTTTAAACGGCTCGGGAAAACTGTTTTTT

j_call: TRBJ2-1
clone_size: -
d_call: TRBD2
v_call: TRBV6-5
cdr3_aa: CASSSRLAGALDEQFF
cdr3_nt: TGTGCCAGCAGTTCTCGACTAGCGGGAGCCTTGGATGAGCAGTTCTTC

j_call: TRBJ1-6
clone_size: -
d_call: -
v_call: TRBV5-1
cdr3_aa: CASSLWPYSPLHF
cdr3_nt: TGCGCCAGCAGCTTGTGGCCTTATTCACCCCTCCACTTT

j_call: TRBJ2-1
clone_size: once
d_call: -
v_call: TRBV5-1
cdr3_aa: CASSEAAPSYNEQFF
cdr3_nt: TGCGCCAGCTCGGAGGCGGCACCTTCCTACAATGAGCAGTTCTTC

j_call: TRBJ2-1
clone_size: once
d_call: -
v_call: TRBV9
cdr3_aa: CASSVDGDSYNEQFF
cdr3_nt: TGTGCCAGCAGCGTAGACGGGGACTCCTACAATGAGCAGTTCTTC

j_call: TRBJ1-2
clone_size: few
d_call: -
v_call: TRBV2
cdr3_aa: CASSPGTLNYGYTF
cdr3_nt: TGTGCCAGCAGCCCCGGGACACTCAACTATGGCTACACCTTC

j_call: TRBJ2-1
clone_size: -
d_call: TRBD1
v_call: TRBV28
cdr3_aa: CASSLPGQGISNEQFF
cdr3_nt: TGTGCCAGCAGTCTACCGGGACAGGGGATCTCCAATGAGCAGTTCTTC

j_call: TRBJ2-7
clone_size: once
d_call: -
v_call: TRBV27
cdr3_aa: CASSFGAGKEQYF
cdr3_nt: TGTGCCAGCAGTTTTGGGGCGGGGAAAGAGCAGTACTTC

j_call: TRBJ1-5
clone_size: -
d_call: -
v_call: TRBV6-5
cdr3_aa: CASSSSGARNQPQHF
cdr3_nt: TGTGCCAGCAGTTCATCAGGGGCGCGCAATCAGCCCCAGCATTTT

j_call: TRBJ1-1
clone_size: -
d_call: -
v_call: TRBV2
cdr3_aa: CASSEARGRTEAFF
cdr3_nt: TGTGCCAGCAGTGAAGCGCGGGGCAGGACTGAAGCTTTCTTT

j_call: TRBJ2-1
clone_size: once
d_call: -
v_call: TRBV14
cdr3_aa: CATPYRASPNNEQFF
cdr3_nt: TGTGCCACCCCGTACAGGGCTTCCCCCAACAATGAGCAGTTCTTC

j_call: TRBJ1-6
clone_size: -
d_call: TRBD1
v_call: TRBV5-1
cdr3_aa: CASSPQTAFGQGLHF
cdr3_nt: TGCGCCAGCAGCCCGCAAACAGCATTTGGACAGGGACTCCACTTT